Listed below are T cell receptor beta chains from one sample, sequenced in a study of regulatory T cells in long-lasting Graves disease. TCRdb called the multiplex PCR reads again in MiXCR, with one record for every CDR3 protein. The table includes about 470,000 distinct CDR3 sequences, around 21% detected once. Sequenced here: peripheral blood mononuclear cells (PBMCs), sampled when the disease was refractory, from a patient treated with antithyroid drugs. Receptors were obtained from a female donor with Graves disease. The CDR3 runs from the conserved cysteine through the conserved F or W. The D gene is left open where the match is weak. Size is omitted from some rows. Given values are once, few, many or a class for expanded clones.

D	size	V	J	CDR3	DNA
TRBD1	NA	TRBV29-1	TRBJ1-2	CSAYLGTDYGYTF	TGCAGCGCCTACCTAGGGACAGACTATGGCTACACCTTC
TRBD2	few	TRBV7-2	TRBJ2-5	CASGRAGVGETQYF	TGTGCCAGCGGAAGAGCGGGAGTGGGAGAGACCCAGTACTTC
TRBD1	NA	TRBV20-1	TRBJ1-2	CSARRDREAYGYTF	TGCAGTGCAAGAAGGGACAGGGAGGCCTATGGCTACACCTTC
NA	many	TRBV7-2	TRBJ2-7	CASSTRQLYEQYF	TGTGCCAGCAGCACCCGACAGCTATACGAGCAGTACTTC
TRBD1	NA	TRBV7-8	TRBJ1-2	CASSPLQGYGCTF	TGTGCCAGCAGCCCGTTACAGGGGTATGGCTGCACCTTC
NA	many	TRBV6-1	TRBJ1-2	CASGAGPPPYGYTF	TGTGCCAGCGGGGCAGGGCCCCCTCCCTATGGCTACACCTTC
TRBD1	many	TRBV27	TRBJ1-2	CASSLSIMDRGYGYTF	TGTGCCAGCAGTTTATCTATAATGGACAGGGGCTATGGCTACACCTTC
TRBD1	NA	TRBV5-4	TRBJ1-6	CASSLGGQGVSPLHF	TGTGCCAGCAGCTTGGGGGGACAGGGTGTTTCACCCCTCCACTTT
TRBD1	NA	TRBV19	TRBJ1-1	CASRTQGSDTEAFF	TGTGCCAGTAGGACACAGGGGTCGGACACTGAAGCTTTCTTT
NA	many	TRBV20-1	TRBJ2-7	CSASDGFSYEQYF	TGCAGTGCTAGTGACGGGTTCTCCTACGAGCAGTACTTC
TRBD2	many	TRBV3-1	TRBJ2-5	CASSQDLTSGRETQYF	TGTGCCAGCAGCCAAGATCTGACTAGCGGGAGAGAGACCCAGTACTTC
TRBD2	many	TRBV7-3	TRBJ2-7	CASSLIAGAAYEQYF	TGTGCCAGCAGCTTAATAGCGGGAGCGGCCTACGAGCAGTACTTC
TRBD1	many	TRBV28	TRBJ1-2	CASSPGQVHGYTF	TGTGCCAGCAGCCCCGGACAGGTACATGGCTACACCTTC
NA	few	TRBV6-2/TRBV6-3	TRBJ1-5	CASMDPNQPQHF	TGTGCCAGCATGGACCCCAATCAGCCCCAGCATTTT
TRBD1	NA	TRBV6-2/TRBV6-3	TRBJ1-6	CASSPLEPGTGVSPLHF	TGTGCCAGCAGCCCCCTCGAACCCGGGACAGGGGTTTCACCCCTCCACTTT
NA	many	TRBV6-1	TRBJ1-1	CASSKELEAFF	TGTGCCAGCAGTAAAGAGTTAGAAGCTTTCTTT
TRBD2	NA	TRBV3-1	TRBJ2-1	CASSQESSGRVIGEQFF	TGTGCCAGCAGCCAAGAGAGCAGCGGGAGAGTTATTGGTGAGCAGTTCTTC
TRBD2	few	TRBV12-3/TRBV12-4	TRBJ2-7	CASSSQRTSGSIHEQYF	TGTGCCAGCAGCTCGCAAAGGACTAGCGGGAGTATCCACGAGCAGTACTTC
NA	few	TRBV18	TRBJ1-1	CASSETQRRGEAFF	TGTGCCAGCTCAGAGACCCAGCGCAGGGGAGAAGCTTTCTTT
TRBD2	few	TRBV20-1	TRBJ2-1	CSSAGVSGDEQFF	TGCAGTTCGGCGGGGGTAAGCGGCGATGAGCAGTTCTTC
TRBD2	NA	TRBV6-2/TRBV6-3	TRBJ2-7	CASSYSPSGRNEQYF	TGTGCCAGCAGTTACTCCCCCAGCGGGAGAAACGAGCAGTACTTC
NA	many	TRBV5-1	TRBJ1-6	CASSLEWSSSPLHF	TGCGCCAGCAGCTTGGAATGGAGCAGTTCACCCCTCCACTTT
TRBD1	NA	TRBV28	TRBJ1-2	CASSLSLQGALGYTF	TGTGCCAGCAGTTTAAGCCTTCAGGGGGCGCTTGGCTACACCTTC
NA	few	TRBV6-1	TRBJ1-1	CASRHAQNTEAFF	TGTGCCAGCAGGCATGCCCAAAACACTGAAGCTTTCTTT
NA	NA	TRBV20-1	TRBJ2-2	CSARVLGGIDTGELFF	TGCAGTGCTAGGGTCCTCGGGGGCATAGACACCGGGGAGCTGTTTTTT
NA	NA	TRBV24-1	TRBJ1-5	CATSEGPRRAQHF	TGTGCCACCAGTGAGGGGCCGCGACGAGCCCAGCATTTT
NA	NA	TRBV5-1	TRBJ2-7	CASSMYREQYF	TGCGCCAGCAGCATGTACAGGGAGCAGTACTTC
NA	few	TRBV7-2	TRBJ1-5	CASSQNGGGQPQHF	TGTGCCAGCAGCCAAAACGGGGGGGGCCAGCCCCAGCATTTT
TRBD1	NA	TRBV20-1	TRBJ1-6	CSAREGDRPYNSPLHF	TGCAGTGCTAGAGAAGGGGACAGACCCTATAATTCACCCCTCCACTTT
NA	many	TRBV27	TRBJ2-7	CASSRLGGGGEQYF	TGTGCCAGCAGTCGCCTGGGGGGGGGCGGCGAGCAGTACTTC
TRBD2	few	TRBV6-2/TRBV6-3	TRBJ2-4	CASSTTSGLIAKNIQYF	TGTGCCAGCAGCACCACTAGCGGCCTAATAGCCAAAAACATTCAGTACTTC
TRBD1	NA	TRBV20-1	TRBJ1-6	CSARPTGADNSPLHF	TGCAGTGCTAGACCCACAGGGGCGGACAATTCACCCCTCCACTTT
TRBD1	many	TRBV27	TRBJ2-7	CASSGGTGGYEQYF	TGCGCCAGCAGCGGGGGGACAGGGGGCTACGAGCAGTACTTC
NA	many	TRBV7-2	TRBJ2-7	CASSLQLTYEQYF	TGTGCCAGCAGCTTACAGTTAACCTACGAGCAGTACTTC
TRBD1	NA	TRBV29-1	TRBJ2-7	CSAWDRGRYEQYF	TGCAGCGCCTGGGACAGGGGGAGATACGAGCAGTACTTC
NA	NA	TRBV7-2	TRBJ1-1	CASSPPGLRNTEAFF	TGCGCCAGCAGCCCCCCGGGACTTAGGAACACTGAAGCTTTCTTT
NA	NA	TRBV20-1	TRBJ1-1	CSARGADEAFF	TGCAGTGCTAGGGGGGCTGACGAAGCTTTCTTT
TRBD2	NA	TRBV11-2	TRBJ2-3	CASSSSTSRHTQYF	TGTGCCAGCAGCTCATCGACTAGCAGGCATACGCAGTATTTT
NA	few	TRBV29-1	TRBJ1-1	CSTKYPTNTEAFF	TGCAGCACAAAGTACCCCACGAACACTGAAGCTTTCTTT
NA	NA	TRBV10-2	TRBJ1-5	CASSAPGNQPQHF	TGCGCCAGCAGTGCCCCAGGCAATCAGCCCCAGCATTTT
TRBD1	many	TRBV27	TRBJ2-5	CASKGTGLFETQYF	TGTGCCAGCAAAGGGACAGGGTTGTTCGAGACCCAGTACTTC